This is a list of T cell receptor beta chains from one sample in a study of Tregs in tolerant kidney transplant recipients. Antigens of these TCRs are unknown. Sequencing was performed with immunoSEQ multiplex PCR; in TCRdb, only in-frame clones are kept and a portion is missing. The sample shows fewer than 45,000 clones, nearly 97% of them seen only once. The sequenced material came from Tregs from blood cultured with allogeneic cells. All receptors come from a human donor in good health. CDR3s include the opening cysteine and the closing phenylalanine or tryptophan. D genes are given only for firm matches. Clone size is given for some rows only: seen once, a few or many times, or a class if the clone is expanded.

clone_size j_call d_call v_call cdr3_nt cdr3_aa
- TRBJ2-7 - TRBV6-5 TGTGCCAGCAGTCGTAAGGGGGAGTCCTACGAGCAGTACTTC CASSRKGESYEQYF
- TRBJ2-1 TRBD2 TRBV5-6 TGTGCCAGCAGCTCGAAAAGCGGGATTAGGTACAATGAGCAGTTCTTC CASSSKSGIRYNEQFF
- TRBJ1-2 TRBD1 TRBV6-5 TGTGCCAGCAGTCGACAGGGGGCGGGCGGCTACACCTTC CASSRQGAGGYTF
- TRBJ2-7 TRBD2 TRBV6-1 TGTGCCAGCAGTGAAAAAGTCGGACTAGCCTACGAGCAGTACTTC CASSEKVGLAYEQYF
- TRBJ1-6 TRBD1 TRBV25-1 TGTGCCAGCAGTCCACTAGGAACAGGGGGATCTTCACCCCTCCACTTT CASSPLGTGGSSPLHF
- TRBJ2-1 - TRBV21-1 TGTGCCAGCAGCAAAAACATCGGGAGCCTTCATGAGCAGTTCTTC CASSKNIGSLHEQFF
- TRBJ2-3 - TRBV18 TGTGCCAGCTCCGGAGGGGTTTGGACGCAGTATTTT CASSGGVWTQYF
- TRBJ1-2 - TRBV5-1 TGCGCCAGCAGCCGCGACAGAAACTATGGCTACACCTTC CASSRDRNYGYTF
- TRBJ1-3 - TRBV21-1 TGTGCCAGCAGCATCGAGGACTCGTGCGATGGAAACACCATATATTTT CASSIEDSCDGNTIYF
- TRBJ2-5 TRBD2 TRBV15 TGTGCCACCAGGTCCGGGGCGGGAGAAGAGACCCAGTACTTC CATRSGAGEETQYF
- TRBJ1-1 - TRBV30 TGTGCCTGGAATGGTGATGGCAGTGAAGCTTTCTTT CAWNGDGSEAFF
once TRBJ1-2 TRBD1 TRBV6-5 TGTGCCAGCAGTTACGGCAGGGGGCTGCGGTATGGCTACACCTTC CASSYGRGLRYGYTF
- TRBJ2-7 - TRBV4-1 TGCGCCAGCAGCCCCCGGAGACTATCTGTGGAGCAGTACTTC CASSPRRLSVEQYF
- TRBJ2-2 TRBD2 TRBV11-2 TGTGCCAGCAGCCACGGGAGGGCCGGGGAGCTGTTTTTT CASSHGRAGELFF
- TRBJ1-2 TRBD1 TRBV7-2 TGTGCCAGCAGCATACAGGGGGGCCGGGCCCACTATGGCTACACCTTC CASSIQGGRAHYGYTF
- TRBJ2-2 TRBD1 TRBV15 TGTGCCACCAGCTTCCACAGGGGTGGGACCGGGGAGCTGTTTTTT CATSFHRGGTGELFF
- TRBJ2-7 TRBD1 TRBV5-1 TGCGCCAGCAGCTTGACAGGGGGCTACGAGCAGTACTTC CASSLTGGYEQYF
- TRBJ2-7 TRBD1 TRBV5-1 TGCGCCAGCAGTGGGACAGCTTCACTCTACGAGCAGTACTTC CASSGTASLYEQYF
- TRBJ2-6 TRBD1 TRBV30 TGTGCCTGGAAGAAGACAGGGATGACCTCTGGGGCCAACGTCCTGACTTTC CAWKKTGMTSGANVLTF
- TRBJ1-2 TRBD1 TRBV2 TGTGCCAGCGTTGGGACAGGATCTCCATATGGCTACACCTTC CASVGTGSPYGYTF
- TRBJ1-5 - TRBV18 TGTGCCAGCTCACCAGACAGTCTTGATCAGCCCCAGCATTTT CASSPDSLDQPQHF
once TRBJ2-7 TRBD2 TRBV7-2 TGTGCCAGCAGCTTACAGCGGGGGGGCTACGAGCAGTACTTC CASSLQRGGYEQYF
- TRBJ2-1 - TRBV11-2 TGTGCCAGCAGCTTAGCCAGGGCCCATGAGCAGTTCTTC CASSLARAHEQFF
- TRBJ1-2 - TRBV6-1 TGTGCCAGCAAAGTTCCCTCACAGACTAACTATGGCTACACCTTC CASKVPSQTNYGYTF
- TRBJ1-2 - TRBV11-3 TGTGCCAGCAGCAAGGGGGGGTATGGCTACACCTTC CASSKGGYGYTF
- TRBJ1-5 - TRBV29-1 TGCAGCGTTGAGGTCGGTGGGGGAGGCAATCAGCCCCAGCATTTT CSVEVGGGGNQPQHF
- TRBJ2-7 TRBD2 TRBV5-1 TGCGCCAGCAGCTTGGTCGACAGGACTAGCGGGGCCGAGCAGTACTTC CASSLVDRTSGAEQYF
- TRBJ2-5 - TRBV18 TGTGCCAGCTCACCTGGGGTTCAACAAGAGACCCAGTACTTC CASSPGVQQETQYF
- TRBJ1-2 - TRBV18 TGTGCCAGCTCACCTACTTTACGGGGCTACACCTTC CASSPTLRGYTF
- TRBJ1-1 - TRBV5-8 TGTGCCAGCAGCCCCCCCTCACTTCGAGGCAGGCTGAACACTGAAGCTTTCTTT CASSPPSLRGRLNTEAFF
- TRBJ2-3 - TRBV18 TGTGCCAGCTCACCCCCGCAGGGGTGGTCAGATACGCAGTATTTT CASSPPQGWSDTQYF
few TRBJ2-3 - TRBV18 TGTGCCAGCACCCCCGACAGCACAGATACGCAGTATTTT CASTPDSTDTQYF
- TRBJ1-5 - TRBV23-1 TGCGCCAGCAGTCATAAGGGGAAGAGTCGCAATCAGCCCCAGCATTTT CASSHKGKSRNQPQHF
- TRBJ2-7 - TRBV19 TGTGCCAGTAGTATAGGCGGCTACTCCTACGAGCAGTACTTC CASSIGGYSYEQYF
- TRBJ1-1 - TRBV30 TGTGCCTGGAGTCGGGGGGGCACTGAAGCTTTCTTT CAWSRGGTEAFF
- TRBJ2-1 - TRBV6-1 TGTGCCAGCATCGGCTTGCGAGAGCTTGGCAATGAGCAGTTCTTC CASIGLRELGNEQFF
- TRBJ2-7 - TRBV30 TGTGCCTGGATCGTCAAGGGGGGCGACGAGCAGTACTTC CAWIVKGGDEQYF
- TRBJ2-1 TRBD1 TRBV11-3 TGTGCCAGCAGCTCTCCCGGGACAGGCTTACAAGAGCAGTTCTTC CASSSPGTGLQEQFF
once TRBJ2-5 - TRBV5-4 TGTGCCAGCAGCTTGGGGCGAGTAGGGGGCCAAGAGACCCAGTACTTC CASSLGRVGGQETQYF
- TRBJ1-1 - TRBV5-6 TGTGCCAGCAGCTTGACTGGGGGAGGGTACACTGAAGCTTTCTTT CASSLTGGGYTEAFF
- TRBJ2-7 TRBD2 TRBV7-9 TGTGCCAGCAGCTTAGCGGCTAGCGGTTACGAGCAGTACTTC CASSLAASGYEQYF
- TRBJ2-5 - TRBV18 TGTGCCAGCTCACTGCAACCCCAGGGTGAGACCCAGTACTTC CASSLQPQGETQYF
- TRBJ1-2 - TRBV18 TGTGCCAGCTCACCACCGAACCGGGGGGATGGCTACACCTTC CASSPPNRGDGYTF
- TRBJ1-1 - TRBV6-1 TGTGCCAGCAGTTTCAGAGGGCCCCAAACTGAAGCTTTCTTT CASSFRGPQTEAFF
- TRBJ1-5 - TRBV7-2 TGTGCCAGCAGCTTAATCCTCAGGGAAGGGCATCCCCAGCATTTT CASSLILREGHPQHF
- TRBJ1-2 - TRBV7-3 TGTGCCAGCAGCTTAACGGACAGCTCTGGCTACACCTTC CASSLTDSSGYTF
- TRBJ2-1 - TRBV30 TGTGCCTCCGCTTGGAAGTATGAGCAGTTCTTC CASAWKYEQFF
once TRBJ1-6 - TRBV6-5 TGTGCCAGCAGTTACCTTAGTACCTATAATTCACCCCTCCACTTT CASSYLSTYNSPLHF
- TRBJ2-3 TRBD1 TRBV9 TGTGCCAGCAGCGTGGGCAGGGGGCTTGGCACAGATACGCAGTATTTT CASSVGRGLGTDTQYF
- TRBJ2-2 - TRBV21-1 TGTGCCAGCAGCAGCAAAGGAAGGTTCGTCCTAGCGGGGGCGAGGGGCGGGGAGCTGTTTTTT CASSSKGRFVLAGARGGELFF
- TRBJ2-5 TRBD2 TRBV6-1 TGTGCCAGCAGTGAAATGGGACTAGCGGGAGGGCCGAGTGAGACCCAGTACTTC CASSEMGLAGGPSETQYF
- TRBJ1-3 - TRBV29-1 TGCAGCGTTGGGACAGCGGGCTCTGGAAACACCATATATTTT CSVGTAGSGNTIYF
- TRBJ1-5 - TRBV5-6 TGTGCCAGCAACAGCAGGGTAAGGCATCAGCCCCAGCATTTT CASNSRVRHQPQHF
- TRBJ1-1 - TRBV5-5 TGTGCCAGCAGCGCAGGGCCATGGGACACTGAAGCTTTCTTT CASSAGPWDTEAFF
- TRBJ2-5 TRBD2 TRBV29-1 TGCAGCGGGACTAGCGGGGGAGCCCAGTACTTC CSGTSGGAQYF